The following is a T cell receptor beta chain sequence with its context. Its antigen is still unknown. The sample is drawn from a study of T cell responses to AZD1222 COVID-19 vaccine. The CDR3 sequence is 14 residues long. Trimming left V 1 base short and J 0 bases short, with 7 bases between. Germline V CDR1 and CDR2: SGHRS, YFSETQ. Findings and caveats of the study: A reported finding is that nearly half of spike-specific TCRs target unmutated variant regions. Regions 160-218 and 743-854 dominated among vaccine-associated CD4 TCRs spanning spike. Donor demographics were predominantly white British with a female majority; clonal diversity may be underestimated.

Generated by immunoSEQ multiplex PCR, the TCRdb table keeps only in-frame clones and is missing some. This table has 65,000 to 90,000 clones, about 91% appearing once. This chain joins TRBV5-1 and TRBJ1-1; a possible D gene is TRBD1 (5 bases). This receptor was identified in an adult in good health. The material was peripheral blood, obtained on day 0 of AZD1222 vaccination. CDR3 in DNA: TGCGCCAGCAGCTTGTCACAGGTGAACACTGAAGCTTTCTTT. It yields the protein CASSLSQVNTEAFF.